This TCR beta chain was profiled in a study of blood T cell repertoires in COVID-19. Across the whole study: PBMCs, B-cell-depleted T cells, or T cells were the source of the cDNA or gDNA that made up the material.

Methods used by the authors: By means of reference gene primer amplification, nucleated cell counts were estimated. Clones were sequenced by immunoSEQ multiplex PCR, and TCRdb holds only the in-frame ones, with some missing. The DNA was the basis for D and trimming; V, J and clone size are from that table. The sample holds 250,000 to 400,000 clones, under 90% seen once. About this clone itself: One end of the junction fails to match germline, which may point to a read error.

Patients of the Seattle cohort, enrolled during active infection, were followed longitudinally. CDR3 length: 13 residues. Germline CDR1 and CDR2: MDHEN and SYDVKM. The sample was peripheral blood. The receptor comes from a woman younger than 45 with COVID-19, enrolled during active disease. The rearrangement links TRBV28 to TRBJ1-5; D is uncertain. The CDR3 sequence: CASSLEGGQSQHF. The CDR3 DNA reads TGTGCCAGCAGTTTGGAGGGAGGTCAGTCCCAGCATTTT.